Reported below is one T cell receptor beta chain. As processed by the authors: The assay estimated nucleated cells by amplifying reference gene primers. Sequencing was performed with immunoSEQ multiplex PCR; in TCRdb, only in-frame clones are kept and a portion is missing. That table furnishes V, J and clone size, whereas the DNA furnished D and trimming. Among about 110,000 clones, roughly 85% were seen once, and the ten largest hold under 3%. V was pared by 4 bases and J by 1 base, with 13 bases between. The CDR3 loop spans 15 amino acids. From germline, CDR1 is KGHSH and CDR2 LQKENI. The data are from a study of blood T cell repertoires in COVID-19.

The sequence came from a human donor in a cohort sampled during active COVID-19. Input material: peripheral blood. This rearrangement joins TRBV18 to TRBJ1-2; D unresolved. The CDR3 reads CASSLMDGNNYGYTF. In nucleotides, the CDR3 is TGTGCCAGCTCACTAATGGACGGGAATAACTATGGCTACACCTTC. Combining the CDR3 with reference TRBV18 and TRBJ1-2 gives the whole variable domain NAGVMQNPRHLVRRRGQEARLRCSPMKGHSHVYWYRQLPEEGLKFMVYLQKENIIDESGMPKERFSAEFPKEGPSILRIQQVVRGDSAAYFCASSLMDGNNYGYTFGSGTRLTVV.